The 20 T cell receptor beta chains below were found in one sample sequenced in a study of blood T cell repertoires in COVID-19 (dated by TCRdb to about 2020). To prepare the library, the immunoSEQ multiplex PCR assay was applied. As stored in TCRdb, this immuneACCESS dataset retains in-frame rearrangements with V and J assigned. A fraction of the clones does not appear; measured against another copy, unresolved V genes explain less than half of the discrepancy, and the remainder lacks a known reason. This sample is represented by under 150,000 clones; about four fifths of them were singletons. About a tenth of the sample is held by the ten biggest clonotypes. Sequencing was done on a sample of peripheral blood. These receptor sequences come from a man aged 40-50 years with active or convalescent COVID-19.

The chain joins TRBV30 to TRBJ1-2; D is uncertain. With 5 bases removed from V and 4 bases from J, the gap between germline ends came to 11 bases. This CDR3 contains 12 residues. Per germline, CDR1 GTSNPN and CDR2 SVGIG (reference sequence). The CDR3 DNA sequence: TGTGCCTGGGGCTTAGTGAGCTATGGCTACACCTTC. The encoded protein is CAWGLVSYGYTF.

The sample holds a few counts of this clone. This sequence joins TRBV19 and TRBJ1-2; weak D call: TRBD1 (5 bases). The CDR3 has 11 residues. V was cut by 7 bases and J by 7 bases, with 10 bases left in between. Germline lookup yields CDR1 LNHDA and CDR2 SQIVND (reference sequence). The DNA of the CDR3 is TGTGCCAGTAATGCGGGACCTGGCTACACCTTC. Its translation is CASNAGPGYTF.

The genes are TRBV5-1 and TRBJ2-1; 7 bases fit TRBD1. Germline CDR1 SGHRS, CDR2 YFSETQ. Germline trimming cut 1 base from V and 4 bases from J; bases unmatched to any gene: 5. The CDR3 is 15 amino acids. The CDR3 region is CASSLRGQRYNEQFF. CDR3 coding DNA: TGCGCCAGCAGCTTGAGGGGACAGAGATACAATGAGCAGTTCTTC.

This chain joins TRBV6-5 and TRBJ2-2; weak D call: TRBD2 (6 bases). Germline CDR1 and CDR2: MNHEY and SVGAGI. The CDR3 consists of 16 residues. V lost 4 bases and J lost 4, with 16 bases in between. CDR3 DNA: TGTGCCAGCAGTTCCTTCGGGACCGGGGGCACCGGGGAGCTGTTTTTT. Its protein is CASSSFGTGGTGELFF.

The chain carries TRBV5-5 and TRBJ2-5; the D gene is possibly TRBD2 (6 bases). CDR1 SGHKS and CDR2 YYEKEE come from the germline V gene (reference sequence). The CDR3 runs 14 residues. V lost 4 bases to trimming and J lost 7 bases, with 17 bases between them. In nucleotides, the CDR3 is TGTGCCAGCAGCCCTGAGCGGGCCTCCTTGACCCAGTACTTC. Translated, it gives CASSPERASLTQYF.

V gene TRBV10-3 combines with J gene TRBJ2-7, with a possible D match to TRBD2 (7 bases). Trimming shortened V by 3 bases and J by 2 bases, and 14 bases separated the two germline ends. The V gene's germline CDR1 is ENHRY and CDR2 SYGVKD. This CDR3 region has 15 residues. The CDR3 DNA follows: TGTGCCATCAGTGATGTCGGGGGGCAGGCCTACGAGCAGTACTTC. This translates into CAISDVGGQAYEQYF.

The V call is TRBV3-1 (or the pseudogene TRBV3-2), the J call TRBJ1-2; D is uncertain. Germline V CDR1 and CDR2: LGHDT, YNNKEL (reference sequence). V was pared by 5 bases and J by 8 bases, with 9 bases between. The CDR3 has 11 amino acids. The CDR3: CASSSSVGYTF. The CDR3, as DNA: TGTGCCAGCAGCTCATCGGTCGGCTACACCTTC.

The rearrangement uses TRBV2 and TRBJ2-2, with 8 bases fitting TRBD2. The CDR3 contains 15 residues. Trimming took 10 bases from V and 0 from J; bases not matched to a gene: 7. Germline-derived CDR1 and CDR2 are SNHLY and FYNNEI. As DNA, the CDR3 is TGTGCCAATAGCGGGACACCCGCGAACACCGGGGAGCTGTTTTTT. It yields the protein CANSGTPANTGELFF.

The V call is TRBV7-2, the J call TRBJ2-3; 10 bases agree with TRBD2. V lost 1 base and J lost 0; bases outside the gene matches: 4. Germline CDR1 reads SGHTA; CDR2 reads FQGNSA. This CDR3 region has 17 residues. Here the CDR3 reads CASSLDLLAGSTDTQYF. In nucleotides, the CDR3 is TGTGCCAGCAGCTTAGACTTACTAGCGGGGAGCACAGATACGCAGTATTTT.

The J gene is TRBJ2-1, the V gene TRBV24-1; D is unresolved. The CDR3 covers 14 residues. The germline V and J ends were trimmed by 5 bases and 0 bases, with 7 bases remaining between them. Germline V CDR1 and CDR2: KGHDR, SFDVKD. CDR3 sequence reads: CATSGSSSYNEQFF. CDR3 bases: TGTGCCACCAGTGGATCGAGCTCCTACAATGAGCAGTTCTTC.

CDR3 protein: CASSPKERASAYEQYF. CDR3 nucleotide sequence: TGTGCCAGCAGCCCTAAAGAGAGGGCTAGCGCCTACGAGCAGTACTTC. The rearrangement joins TRBV7-2 to TRBJ2-7; tentative D call: TRBD2 (6 bases). The CDR3 is 16 residues long. The germline V and J ends were trimmed by 5 bases and 2 bases, with 19 bases remaining between them. Germline CDR1 reads SGHTA; CDR2 reads FQGNSA. Drawing the rest from reference TRBV7-2 and TRBJ2-7, the complete variable domain is GAGVSQSPSNKVTEKGKDVELRCDPISGHTALYWYRQSLGQGLEFLIYFQGNSAPDKSGLPSDRFSAERTGGSVSTLTIQRTQQEDSAVYLCASSPKERASAYEQYFGPGTRLTVT.

The chain's CDR3 is CASSFGGGRTDTQYF. Written as DNA, the CDR3 is TGCGCCAGCAGCTTTGGCGGGGGCCGCACAGATACGCAGTATTTT. The V call is TRBV5-1, the J call TRBJ2-3; perhaps TRBD2 as D (7 bases). Germline CDR1 is SGHRS and CDR2 is YFSETQ. Trimming cost V 2 bases and J 1 base, with 11 bases left between them. This CDR3 is built from 15 residues. Looking up the rest from reference TRBV5-1 and TRBJ2-3 gives the full variable domain: KAGVTQTPRYLIKTRGQQVTLSCSPISGHRSVSWYQQTPGQGLQFLFEYFSETQRNKGNFPGRFSGRQFSNSRSEMNVSTLELGDSALYLCASSFGGGRTDTQYFGPGTRLTVL.

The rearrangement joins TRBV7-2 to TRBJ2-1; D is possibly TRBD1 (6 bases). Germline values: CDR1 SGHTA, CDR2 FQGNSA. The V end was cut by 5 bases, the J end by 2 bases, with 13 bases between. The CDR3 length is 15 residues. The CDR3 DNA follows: TGTGCCAGCAGCCCCGGGACAATAACCTACAATGAGCAGTTCTTC. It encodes CASSPGTITYNEQFF.

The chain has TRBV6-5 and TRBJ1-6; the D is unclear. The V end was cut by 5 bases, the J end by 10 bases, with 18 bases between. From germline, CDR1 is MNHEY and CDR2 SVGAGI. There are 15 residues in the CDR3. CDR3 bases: TGTGCCAGCAGTCCCCCTCGGGTAGGTGGGTCACCCCTCCACTTT. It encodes CASSPPRVGGSPLHF.

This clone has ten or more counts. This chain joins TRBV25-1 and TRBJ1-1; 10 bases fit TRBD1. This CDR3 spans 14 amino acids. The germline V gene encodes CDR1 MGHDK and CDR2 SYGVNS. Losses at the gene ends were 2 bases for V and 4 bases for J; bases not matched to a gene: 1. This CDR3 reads CASSEGTGVTEAFF. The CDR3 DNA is TGTGCCAGCAGTGAAGGGACAGGGGTCACTGAAGCTTTCTTT.

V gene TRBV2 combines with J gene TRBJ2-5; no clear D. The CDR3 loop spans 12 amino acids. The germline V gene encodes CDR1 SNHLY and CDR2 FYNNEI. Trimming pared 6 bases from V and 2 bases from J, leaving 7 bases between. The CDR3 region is CASREQQETQYF. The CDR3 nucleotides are TGTGCCAGCAGAGAACAGCAAGAGACCCAGTACTTC. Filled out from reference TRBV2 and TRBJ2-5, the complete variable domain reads EPEVTQTPSHQVTQMGQEVILRCVPISNHLYFYWYRQILGQKVEFLVSFYNNEISEKSEIFDDQFSVERPDGSNFTLKIRSTKLEDSAMYFCASREQQETQYFGPGTRLLVL.

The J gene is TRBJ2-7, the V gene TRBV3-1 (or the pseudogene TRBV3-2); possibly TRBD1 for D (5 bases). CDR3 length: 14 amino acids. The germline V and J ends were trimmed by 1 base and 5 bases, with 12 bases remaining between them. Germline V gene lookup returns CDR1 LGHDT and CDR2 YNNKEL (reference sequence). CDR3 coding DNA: TGTGCCAGCAGCCAAGTGCAGGGTCGGAACGAGCAGTACTTC. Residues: CASSQVQGRNEQYF.

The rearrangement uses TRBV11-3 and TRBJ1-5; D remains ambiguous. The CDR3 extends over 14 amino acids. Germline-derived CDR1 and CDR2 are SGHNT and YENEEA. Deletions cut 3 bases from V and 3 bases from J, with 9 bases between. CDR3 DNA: TGTGCCAGCAGCTTCTCGCGGTCCAATCAGCCCCAGCATTTT. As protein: CASSFSRSNQPQHF.

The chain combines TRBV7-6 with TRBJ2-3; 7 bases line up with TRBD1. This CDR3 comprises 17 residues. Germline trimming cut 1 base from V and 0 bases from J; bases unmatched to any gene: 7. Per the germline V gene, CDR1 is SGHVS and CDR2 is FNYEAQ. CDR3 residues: CASSLGTGYSSTDTQYF. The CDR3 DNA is TGTGCCAGCAGCTTAGGGACAGGTTATTCTAGCACAGATACGCAGTATTTT.

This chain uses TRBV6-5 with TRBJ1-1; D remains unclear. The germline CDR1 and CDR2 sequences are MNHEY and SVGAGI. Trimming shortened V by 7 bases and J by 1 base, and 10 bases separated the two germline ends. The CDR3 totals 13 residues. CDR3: CASTGNKNTEAFF. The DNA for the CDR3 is TGTGCCAGCACGGGTAACAAGAACACTGAAGCTTTCTTT.